Listed here is a single T cell receptor (beta chain). This entry comes from a study of blood T cell repertoires in COVID-19. Study-level information: Both acute and convalescent COVID-19 samples were obtained from the United States, Italy and Spain.

Method: immunoSEQ multiplex PCR; TCRdb's copy keeps in-frame clones and lacks some. The sample carries tens of thousands of clones, approximately 89% recorded once. Germline-derived CDR1 and CDR2 are SGHRS and YFSETQ. Trimming stripped 0 bases from V and 1 base from J, with 7 bases between. The CDR3 covers 14 residues. The material sequenced was peripheral blood. The chain uses TRBV5-1 and TRBJ1-1; D unclear. The origin of this receptor is a woman over 75 with acute or convalescent COVID-19. The CDR3 nucleotides read TGCGCCAGCAGCTTGGAGCGGGCGAACACTGAAGCTTTCTTT. It yields the protein CASSLERANTEAFF.